The 23 T cell receptor beta chains in this list originate from one sample, sequenced in a study of T cell responses to AZD1222 COVID-19 vaccine. Clones were read by immunoSEQ multiplex PCR, and TCRdb kept only the in-frame ones, dropping some. The sample contains fewer than 95,000 clones, 80% to 90% of which appear only once. Sequences were derived from peripheral blood, sampled on day 0 of AZD1222 vaccination. Source of these receptors: an adult in good health.

This clone was seen only once. The rearrangement links TRBV20-1 to TRBJ1-2; D remains unclear. The CDR3 is 11 amino acids. The germline V gene has CDR1 DFQATT and CDR2 SNEGSKA (reference sequence). The CDR3 coding sequence is TGCAGCCCCTTCGCCGGGGAGGGCTACACCTTC. Its translation is CSPFAGEGYTF.

The V call is TRBV3-1 (or the pseudogene TRBV3-2), the J call TRBJ1-6, with D perhaps TRBD1 (6 bases). V was clipped by 1 base and J by 4 bases, with 11 bases between them. The CDR3 spans 16 residues. CDR1 LGHDT and CDR2 YNNKEL come from the germline V gene (reference sequence). DNA for the CDR3: TGTGCCAGCAGCCAAGCCCCGACAGGTTATAATTCACCCCTCCACTTT. Its translation is CASSQAPTGYNSPLHF.

This chain connects TRBV28 to TRBJ2-3, with 7 bases lining up with TRBD1. Germline CDR1 is MDHEN and CDR2 is SYDVKM. The CDR3 sequence is 12 residues long. Trimming cost V 4 bases and J 15 bases; bases outside gene matches: 10. The CDR3 DNA is TGTGCCAGCAGTTCCCTGGACAGGCCAACTTATTTT. Its protein is CASSSLDRPTYF.

The rearrangement links TRBV24-1 to TRBJ2-1; D remains ambiguous. CDR1 is KGHDR and CDR2 is SFDVKD in the germline V gene. The CDR3 length is 13 residues. V was pared by 3 bases and J by 6 bases, with 8 bases between. The CDR3 nucleotides read TGTGCCACCAGTGATCAGACGTTCAATGAGCAGTTCTTC. This gives the protein CATSDQTFNEQFF.

The chain employs TRBV7-2 and TRBJ1-1; tentatively, D is TRBD1 (6 bases). The CDR3 totals 14 residues. V dropped 7 bases and J dropped 1 base, with 13 bases sitting between them. The germline V gene has CDR1 SGHTA and CDR2 FQGNSA. The CDR3 DNA reads as TGTGCCAGCACCTCTCCGGGACAGAACACTGAAGCTTTCTTT. Protein product: CASTSPGQNTEAFF.

V and J are TRBV19 and TRBJ1-1; no reliable D call. Deletions cut 6 bases from V and 0 bases from J, with 8 bases between. The germline gives CDR1 LNHDA, CDR2 SQIVND (reference sequence). This CDR3 region has 13 residues. The CDR3 nucleotides are TGTGCCAGTAGGCATGAGATGAACACTGAAGCTTTCTTT. This translates into CASRHEMNTEAFF.

The V and J genes are TRBV7-2 and TRBJ2-2; D could derive from TRBD1 or TRBD2 (6 bases each). Trimming removed 3 bases from V and 6 bases from J, with 11 bases in between. Germline CDR1 and CDR2: SGHTA and FQGNSA. The CDR3 contains 14 residues. The CDR3 sequence is CASSFLGGPGELFF. CDR3 coding DNA: TGTGCCAGCAGCTTCCTAGGGGGGCCCGGGGAGCTGTTTTTT.

This chain connects TRBV11-2 to TRBJ2-7; D not resolved. CDR1 and CDR2 from the germline V gene are SGHAT and FQNNGV. Trimming took off 5 bases at V and 3 bases at J, with 14 bases between the two ends. The CDR3 covers 14 residues. The CDR3, as DNA: TGTGCCAGCAGCCGGGCGAAGACGGGCTACGAGCAGTACTTC. It yields the protein CASSRAKTGYEQYF.

The chain joins TRBV7-9 to TRBJ1-2; TRBD1 might be the D (5 bases). Trimming removed 0 bases at V and 3 bases at J, with 5 bases between. Germline CDR1 and CDR2: SEHNR and FQNEAQ (reference sequence). This CDR3 comprises 13 residues. CDR3 nucleotides: TGTGCCAGCAGCTTAGCCAGGGACTATGGCTACACCTTC. It translates to CASSLARDYGYTF.

The CDR3 DNA follows: TGTGCCAGCAGCCAGAACCCGACGGGAGGGCTTCGGGAGCAGTACTTC. Its protein is CASSQNPTGGLREQYF. The rearrangement links TRBV9 to TRBJ2-7, with TRBD2 matching over 8 bases. This CDR3 has 16 amino acids. J gave up 7 bases and V 4 bases, and 16 bases lay outside the gene matches. Germline loops: CDR1 SGDLS, CDR2 YYNGEE.

The chain combines TRBV27 with TRBJ1-6; tentative D call: TRBD1 (6 bases). The CDR3 spans 15 residues. The V end lost 1 base, the J end lost 10 bases, and 14 bases lay between the germline ends. The germline gives CDR1 MNHEY, CDR2 SMNVEV (reference sequence). As DNA, the CDR3 is TGTGCCAGCAGTTTATGGGGACAAAGTGGGTCACCCCTCCACTTT. Encoded protein: CASSLWGQSGSPLHF.

The chain employs TRBV11-2 and TRBJ1-1, with a weak D call TRBD1 (5 bases). This CDR3 contains 15 residues. The germline gives CDR1 SGHAT, CDR2 FQNNGV. V shed 0 bases and J shed 6 bases, with 14 bases lying between them. In nucleotides, the CDR3 is TGTGCCAGCAGCTTAGAGTATGAGGGGTTCGCTGAAGCTTTCTTT. Protein: CASSLEYEGFAEAFF.

The V gene is TRBV3-1 (or the pseudogene TRBV3-2), the J gene TRBJ2-7, with D perhaps given as TRBD1 or TRBD2 (5 bases each). CDR1 is LGHDT and CDR2 is YNNKEL in the germline V gene (reference sequence). CDR3 length: 17 residues. The germline V and J ends were trimmed by 0 bases and 1 base, with 16 bases remaining between them. The CDR3 sequence is CASSQEWFRDGSYEQYF. The CDR3, as DNA: TGTGCCAGCAGCCAAGAATGGTTTCGGGACGGGTCCTACGAGCAGTACTTC.

V and J are TRBV9 and TRBJ2-4, with TRBD1 as a possible D gene (5 bases). The V and J ends lost 0 bases and 2 bases respectively, with 9 bases between them. There are 15 residues in the CDR3. Germline assignment: CDR1 SGDLS and CDR2 YYNGEE. The CDR3, as DNA: TGTGCCAGCAGCGTAGCTTCAGGGACCAAAAACATTCAGTACTTC. Amino acid sequence: CASSVASGTKNIQYF.

V is TRBV19 and J is TRBJ1-4; tentatively, D is TRBD1 (6 bases). This CDR3 region has 14 residues. The germline V gene encodes CDR1 LNHDA and CDR2 SQIVND (reference sequence). V lost 6 bases, J lost 4 bases, and 12 bases lay in between. The CDR3 here is CASSPRGGNEKLFF. Written as DNA, the CDR3 is TGTGCCAGTAGCCCTCGAGGGGGTAATGAAAAACTGTTTTTT.

This CDR3 is CASSDSGTYEQYF. CDR3 bases: TGTGCCAGCAGTGATTCAGGGACCTACGAGCAGTACTTC. The rearrangement links TRBV6-1 to TRBJ2-7, with D perhaps TRBD1 (5 bases). The germline CDR1 and CDR2 sequences are MNHNS and SASEGT. Deletions cut 3 bases from V and 2 bases from J, with 8 bases between. This CDR3 has 13 residues.

This chain uses TRBV28 with TRBJ2-5, with a weak D call TRBD2 (5 bases). The length of the CDR3 is 15 residues. Trimming took off 7 bases at V and 0 bases at J, with 15 bases between the two ends. Germline loops: CDR1 MDHEN, CDR2 SYDVKM. CDR3 amino acids: CASTPSPYHQETQYF. DNA for the CDR3: TGTGCCAGCACCCCTAGCCCCTACCACCAAGAGACCCAGTACTTC. Using reference TRBV28 and TRBJ2-5 for the parts outside the CDR3, the full variable domain is DVKVTQSSRYLVKRTGEKVFLECVQDMDHENMFWYRQDPGLGLRLIYFSYDVKMKEKGDIPEGYSVSREKKERFSLILESASTNQTSMYLCASTPSPYHQETQYFGPGTRLLVL.

This clone has just one count. This chain uses TRBV10-3 with TRBJ1-2, with TRBD1 as a possible D gene (6 bases). Germline V gene sequence: CDR1 ENHRY, CDR2 SYGVKD. The CDR3 runs 11 residues. V gave up 8 bases and J gave up 5 bases, with 9 bases separating them. CDR3 in amino acids: CAIEQGYGYTF. DNA of the CDR3: TGTGCCATCGAGCAGGGGTATGGCTACACCTTC.

A single count supports this clone. This chain joins TRBV7-2 and TRBJ2-5; no clear D. V dropped 1 base and J dropped 7 bases, with 4 bases sitting between them. From germline, CDR1 is SGHTA and CDR2 FQGNSA. The CDR3 extends over 11 amino acids. The CDR3: CASSLDGTQYF. As DNA, the CDR3 is TGTGCCAGCAGCTTAGACGGGACCCAGTACTTC.

The chain recombines TRBV7-9 with TRBJ2-7; TRBD2 matches at 12 bases. This CDR3 is 14 amino acids long. V shed 7 bases and J 7 bases; nucleotides not matched to a gene: 8. Germline values: CDR1 SEHNR, CDR2 FQNEAQ (reference sequence). DNA for the CDR3: TGTGCCAGCACCTCTAGCGGGAGGGCGAGGGAGCAGTACTTC. It yields the protein CASTSSGRAREQYF.

This chain joins TRBV11-2 and TRBJ2-7; D gene unclear. CDR3 length: 12 residues. Trimming took 5 bases from V and 5 from J, leaving 10 bases between them. CDR1 is SGHAT and CDR2 is FQNNGV in the germline V gene. The CDR3 region has the DNA TGTGCCAGCAGCGCCTCCCGCCACGAGCAGTACTTC. This sequence encodes CASSASRHEQYF.

The genes are TRBV7-3 and TRBJ2-1, with unresolved D. The CDR3 runs 14 residues. Germline CDR1 reads SGHTA; CDR2 reads FQGTGA. With 5 bases removed from V and 7 bases from J, the gap between germline ends came to 15 bases. The CDR3 here is CASSPGSVGNEQFF. CDR3 nucleotide sequence: TGTGCCAGCAGCCCCGGCTCAGTGGGGAATGAGCAGTTCTTC.

V and J are TRBV6-2 or TRBV6-3 and TRBJ1-2; D remains ambiguous. CDR3 size: 13 residues. CDR1 MNHEY and CDR2 SVGEGT come from the germline V gene. Trimming pared 4 bases from V and 7 bases from J, leaving 13 bases between. CDR3 protein: CASSLTHFGGYTF. CDR3 sequence (DNA): TGTGCCAGCAGTTTAACCCATTTCGGTGGCTACACCTTC.